The 32 T cell receptor beta chains below all came from one sample that was sequenced in a study of blood T cell repertoires in COVID-19. Some clones are missing from TCRdb's copy, which holds only in-frame ones; the method was immunoSEQ multiplex PCR. The sample holds tens of thousands of clones, roughly four fifths seen once. Source material: peripheral blood. The receptors were sampled from a man aged 65-85 years with COVID-19, enrolled during active disease.

This rearrangement joins TRBV6-2 or TRBV6-3 to TRBJ2-7; D is unresolved. V lost 6 bases to trimming and J lost 2 bases, with 5 bases between them. This CDR3 contains 11 residues. Germline CDR1 reads MNHEY; CDR2 reads SVGEGT. The CDR3: CASSSTYEQYF. The CDR3 nucleotides are TGTGCCAGCAGCTCCACCTACGAGCAGTACTTC.

The V and J genes are TRBV7-2 and TRBJ1-1, with 12 bases that match TRBD1. Looked up from germline, CDR1 is SGHTA and CDR2 is FQGNSA. V lost 0 bases to trimming and J lost 4 bases; unmatched junction nucleotides: 6. The CDR3 covers 17 residues. CDR3 DNA sequence: TGTGCCAGCAGCTTAGCCGGGACAGGGGGCGTGGGCACTGAAGCTTTCTTT. It translates to CASSLAGTGGVGTEAFF.

This chain uses TRBV19 with TRBJ1-5; D unresolved. Per the germline V gene, CDR1 is LNHDA and CDR2 is SQIVND (reference sequence). The CDR3 has 12 amino acids. The germline V and J ends were trimmed by 6 bases and 7 bases, with 10 bases remaining between them. CDR3 bases: TGTGCCAGTAGCCCACAGTTACAGCCCCAGCATTTT. It specifies CASSPQLQPQHF.

The chain couples TRBV27 to TRBJ1-1; no firm D call. CDR1 MNHEY and CDR2 SMNVEV come from the germline V gene (reference sequence). The V end lost 5 bases, the J end lost 0 bases, and 7 bases lay between the germline ends. This CDR3 has 13 residues. The CDR3 DNA is TGTGCCAGCAGTGTCAACATGAACACTGAAGCTTTCTTT. Amino acids: CASSVNMNTEAFF.

The genes are TRBV28 and TRBJ1-2, with 7 positions matching TRBD1. V shed 8 bases and J 4 bases; nucleotides not matched to a gene: 4. CDR3 length: 12 residues. Germline V gives CDR1 MDHEN, CDR2 SYDVKM. CDR3 nucleotide sequence: TGTGCCAGCCATACAGGGGTCTATGGCTACACCTTC. Protein sequence: CASHTGVYGYTF.

The chain recombines TRBV7-3 with TRBJ1-5; 9 nucleotides agree with TRBD1. The germline V gene encodes CDR1 SGHTA and CDR2 FQGTGA. This CDR3 has 20 amino acids. V was clipped by 2 bases and J by 2 bases; unmatched bases: 16. CDR3 sequence (DNA): TGTGCCAGCAGCTTATCCGTGGACAGGGGAGGCCTGGTAGGCAATCAGCCCCAGCATTTT. It codes for CASSLSVDRGGLVGNQPQHF.

The chain is built from TRBV5-8 and TRBJ2-2; 12 bases match TRBD1. Looked up from germline, CDR1 is SGHTS and CDR2 is YDEGEE. The junction had 8 bases not matched to a gene; V was cut back by 5 bases and J by 6 bases. The length of the CDR3 is 16 residues. CDR3 in amino acids: CASRAWDRGRAGELFF. The CDR3 coding sequence is TGTGCCAGCAGGGCCTGGGACAGGGGGCGAGCCGGGGAGCTGTTTTTT.

V and J are TRBV6-4 and TRBJ1-1, with TRBD1 matching over 8 bases. CDR3 length equals 14 residues. V shed 6 bases, J shed 1 base, and the junction held 4 bases outside the gene matches. The germline gives CDR1 MRHNA, CDR2 SNTAGT. CDR3 amino acids: CASSVDRGNTEAFF. DNA for the CDR3: TGTGCCAGCAGCGTCGACAGGGGGAACACTGAAGCTTTCTTT.

The chain joins TRBV18 to TRBJ2-3, with 10 nucleotides matching TRBD1. This CDR3 region has 13 residues. Germline V gene data show CDR1 as KGHSH and CDR2 as LQKENI. After removal of 5 bases from V and 4 bases from J, the junction contained 0 bases not matched to a gene. The CDR3 DNA sequence: TGTGCCAGCTCAGGACAGGGGGCAGATACGCAGTATTTT. It specifies CASSGQGADTQYF.

V and J are TRBV27 and TRBJ1-5; maybe TRBD1 (6 bases). Germline CDR1 MNHEY, CDR2 SMNVEV (reference sequence). The CDR3 is 14 residues long. Deletions cut 5 bases from V and 8 bases from J, with 16 bases between. CDR3 coding DNA: TGTGCCAGCAGTCCTCGGACAGTCCGGGAGCCCCAGCATTTT. Translated: CASSPRTVREPQHF.

The V call is TRBV9, the J call TRBJ2-3; tentatively, D is TRBD2 (6 bases). V was cut by 2 bases and J by 4 bases, with 17 bases left in between. CDR1 and CDR2 from the germline V gene are SGDLS and YYNGEE. The CDR3 consists of 16 residues. In DNA, the CDR3 is TGTGCCAGCAGCGTCCGAGCGGGTGGGTCGGCAGATACGCAGTATTTT. Its protein product is CASSVRAGGSADTQYF.

The chain uses TRBV27 and TRBJ1-2; D remains ambiguous. Germline V lookup: CDR1 MNHEY, CDR2 SMNVEV (reference sequence). This CDR3 has 14 amino acids. Trimming shortened V by 4 bases and J by 0 bases, and 9 bases separated the two germline ends. The CDR3 loop is CASSSPGANYGYTF. For the CDR3, the DNA is TGTGCCAGCAGTTCTCCGGGAGCTAACTATGGCTACACCTTC.

This clone was recorded once. V gene TRBV24-1 combines with J gene TRBJ1-1; D gene ambiguous. This CDR3 is 14 amino acids long. Trimming removed 7 bases from V and 11 bases from J, with 22 bases in between. Germline V gene data show CDR1 as KGHDR and CDR2 as SFDVKD. This CDR3 reads CATRAGRGSRRAFF. For the CDR3, the DNA is TGTGCCACCAGAGCCGGGAGAGGTTCGAGACGGGCTTTCTTT.

The chain couples TRBV18 to TRBJ1-5; possibly TRBD1 for D (5 bases). The CDR3 contains 14 residues. CDR1 is KGHSH and CDR2 is LQKENI in the germline V gene. V was shortened by 2 bases and J by 7 bases, with 12 bases between the two germline ends. The CDR3 reads CASSPSGGSQPQHF. The DNA of the CDR3 is TGTGCCAGCTCACCATCCGGGGGATCCCAGCCCCAGCATTTT.

The V call is TRBV2, the J call TRBJ1-1; 7 positions agree with TRBD1. The CDR3 spans 16 residues. From germline, CDR1 is SNHLY and CDR2 FYNNEI. The V segment lost 2 bases and the J segment 0 bases; nucleotides outside the gene matches: 6. The CDR3 sequence: CASSEFTGVLNTEAFF. CDR3 nucleotides: TGTGCCAGCAGTGAATTCACAGGGGTACTGAACACTGAAGCTTTCTTT. Using reference TRBV2 and TRBJ1-1 for the parts outside the CDR3, the full variable domain is EPEVTQTPSHQVTQMGQEVILRCVPISNHLYFYWYRQILGQKVEFLVSFYNNEISEKSEIFDDQFSVERPDGSNFTLKIRSTKLEDSAMYFCASSEFTGVLNTEAFFGQGTRLTVV.

CDR3 protein: CASSIRLANNEQFF. The CDR3 region has the DNA TGCGCCAGCAGCATCCGACTAGCGAACAATGAGCAGTTCTTC. The rearrangement joins TRBV4-3 to TRBJ2-1, with 8 bases aligning to TRBD2. Germline V lookup: CDR1 LGHNA, CDR2 YSLEER. The trim removed 5 bases at V and 5 bases at J, leaving 5 bases unmatched. CDR3 length: 14 residues.

V is TRBV30 and J is TRBJ1-3; D is uncertain. Germline CDR1 reads GTSNPN; CDR2 reads SVGIG (reference sequence). The CDR3 totals 16 residues. The V gene lost 7 bases and the J gene lost 0 bases, with 19 bases spanning the gap. The CDR3 DNA is TGTGCCTCCCATCCCCTTAGAGTTTTCTCTGGAAACACCATATATTTT. It specifies CASHPLRVFSGNTIYF.

The J gene is TRBJ2-7, the V gene TRBV30; no reliable D call. V lost 4 bases to trimming and J lost 2 bases, with 12 bases between them. This CDR3 contains 13 residues. Germline CDR1 reads GTSNPN; CDR2 reads SVGIG (reference sequence). The CDR3, as DNA: TGTGCCTGGACTCCGGGTCTTGCCTACGAGCAGTACTTC. Protein: CAWTPGLAYEQYF.

This chain connects TRBV13 to TRBJ1-4; TRBD1 matches at 11 bases. V lost 5 bases to trimming and J lost 14 bases; unmatched junction nucleotides: 19. Germline V gene data show CDR1 as PRHDT and CDR2 as FYEKMQ (reference sequence). CDR3 length: 17 amino acids. For the CDR3, the DNA is TGTGCCAGCAGCGGACAACCGGACCGGGACAGGGGGGGAGGGCTGTTTTTT. This codes for CASSGQPDRDRGGGLFF.

The gene calls are TRBV5-1 and TRBJ1-2; 11 bases agree with TRBD1. J lost 5 bases, V lost 3 bases, and 3 bases had no gene match. The germline CDR1 and CDR2 sequences are SGHRS and YFSETQ. The length of the CDR3 is 14 residues. CDR3 loop: CASSWGTGGYGYTF. The CDR3 DNA is TGCGCCAGCAGCTGGGGGACAGGGGGTTATGGCTACACCTTC.

The CDR3 loop is CASTRVRGEHYGYTF. The CDR3 DNA sequence: TGTGCCAGCACCCGAGTCAGGGGGGAGCACTATGGCTACACCTTC. V usage is TRBV27 and J usage is TRBJ1-2, with 7 positions matching TRBD1. Per the germline V gene, CDR1 is MNHEY and CDR2 is SMNVEV (reference sequence). The CDR3 is 15 amino acids. With V trimmed by 7 bases and J by 3 bases, 11 bases remained unmatched.

This clone was counted between two and nine times. V is TRBV10-3 and J is TRBJ1-2; 7 bases map to TRBD1. The CDR3 runs to 14 residues. V was pared by 7 bases and J by 2 bases, with 7 bases of the junction left unmatched. CDR1 and CDR2 from the germline V gene are ENHRY and SYGVKD. This CDR3 reads CAITSDRENYGYTF. CDR3 nucleotide sequence: TGTGCCATCACCTCAGACAGGGAAAACTATGGCTACACCTTC.

The chain employs TRBV11-2 and TRBJ1-1; D not certain. The germline gives CDR1 SGHAT, CDR2 FQNNGV. The CDR3 contains 13 residues. The germline V and J ends were trimmed by 4 bases and 2 bases, with 8 bases remaining between them. The CDR3 region has the DNA TGTGCCAGCAGCTACCACGGTAACACTGAAGCTTTCTTT. This codes for CASSYHGNTEAFF.

This chain links TRBV2 with TRBJ2-2, with TRBD1 matching over 8 bases. After removal of 5 bases from V and 2 bases from J, the junction contained 7 bases not matched to a gene. This CDR3 is 16 amino acids long. CDR1 SNHLY and CDR2 FYNNEI come from the germline V gene. This CDR3 is CASSLGGQGNTGELFF. DNA of the CDR3: TGTGCCAGCAGTTTAGGAGGACAGGGAAACACCGGGGAGCTGTTTTTT.

The J gene is TRBJ1-2, the V gene TRBV28; maybe TRBD1 (5 bases). V lost 8 bases and J lost 2, with 12 bases in between. Looked up from germline, CDR1 is MDHEN and CDR2 is SYDVKM. The CDR3 is 13 amino acids. The CDR3 loop is CASSAGRNYGYTF. CDR3 nucleotide sequence: TGTGCCAGCTCCGCAGGGCGGAACTATGGCTACACCTTC.

The J gene is TRBJ2-7, the V gene TRBV27, with TRBD2 matching over 12 bases. With V trimmed by 4 bases and J by 7 bases, 8 bases remained unmatched. The CDR3 sequence is 15 residues long. Looked up from germline, CDR1 is MNHEY and CDR2 is SMNVEV (reference sequence). DNA of the CDR3: TGTGCCAGCAGTTACCTAGCGGGAGGGCCGTTGGAGCAGTACTTC. It codes for CASSYLAGGPLEQYF.

The chain joins TRBV27 to TRBJ1-2, with TRBD1 matching over 11 bases. CDR1 is MNHEY and CDR2 is SMNVEV in the germline V gene (reference sequence). The V gene end was trimmed by 3 bases and the J gene end by 4 bases; junction bases not matched to a gene: 1. This CDR3 region has 14 residues. The CDR3 protein is CASSLGTGGYGYTF. In nucleotides, the CDR3 is TGTGCCAGCAGTTTGGGGACAGGGGGCTATGGCTACACCTTC.

The chain carries TRBV5-1 and TRBJ1-4; D perhaps matches TRBD1 (5 bases). The germline V gene encodes CDR1 SGHRS and CDR2 YFSETQ. The germline V and J ends were trimmed by 7 bases and 7 bases, with 14 bases remaining between them. The CDR3 runs to 13 residues. As DNA, the CDR3 is TGCGCCAGCGGAGACACGGGGGTTGAAAAACTGTTTTTT. Translating it yields CASGDTGVEKLFF. The variable domain in full, with the rest retrieved from reference TRBV5-1 and TRBJ1-4, is KAGVTQTPRYLIKTRGQQVTLSCSPISGHRSVSWYQQTPGQGLQFLFEYFSETQRNKGNFPGRFSGRQFSNSRSEMNVSTLELGDSALYLCASGDTGVEKLFFGSGTQLSVL.

The chain is built from TRBV4-2 and TRBJ2-3; 8 bases map to TRBD1. The V segment lost 1 base and the J segment 2 bases; nucleotides outside the gene matches: 11. Looked up from germline, CDR1 is LGHNA and CDR2 is YNFKEQ. The CDR3 has 18 residues. The CDR3: CASSQGNPGQEITDTQYF. The CDR3, as DNA: TGTGCCAGCAGCCAAGGGAACCCGGGACAGGAGATCACAGATACGCAGTATTTT.

This clone showed up just a few times. J is TRBJ2-7 and V is TRBV9, with 14 bases aligning to TRBD2. Germline V lookup: CDR1 SGDLS, CDR2 YYNGEE. Trimming took 3 bases from V and 5 from J; bases not matched to a gene: 7. There are 16 residues in the CDR3. The CDR3 DNA reads as TGTGCCAGCAGCGCCGGGACTAGCGGGAGAAACCACGAGCAGTACTTC. This codes for CASSAGTSGRNHEQYF.

The V gene is TRBV2, the J gene TRBJ2-6; a weak D match, TRBD1 (5 bases). The V end lost 7 bases, the J end lost 0 bases, and 10 bases lay between the germline ends. The CDR3 extends over 15 amino acids. Germline lookup yields CDR1 SNHLY and CDR2 FYNNEI. The CDR3 sequence: CASISDNSGANVLTF. The DNA for the CDR3 is TGTGCCAGCATTTCGGACAACTCTGGGGCCAACGTCCTGACTTTC.

The V and J genes are TRBV27 and TRBJ1-2; D is perhaps TRBD1 (5 bases). CDR3 length: 16 amino acids. Germline loops: CDR1 MNHEY, CDR2 SMNVEV (reference sequence). Trimming left V 2 bases short and J 4 bases short, with 17 bases between. In nucleotides, the CDR3 is TGTGCCAGCAGTTTAGAAGGGGTTAGGGGTATCTATGGCTACACCTTC. This codes for CASSLEGVRGIYGYTF.